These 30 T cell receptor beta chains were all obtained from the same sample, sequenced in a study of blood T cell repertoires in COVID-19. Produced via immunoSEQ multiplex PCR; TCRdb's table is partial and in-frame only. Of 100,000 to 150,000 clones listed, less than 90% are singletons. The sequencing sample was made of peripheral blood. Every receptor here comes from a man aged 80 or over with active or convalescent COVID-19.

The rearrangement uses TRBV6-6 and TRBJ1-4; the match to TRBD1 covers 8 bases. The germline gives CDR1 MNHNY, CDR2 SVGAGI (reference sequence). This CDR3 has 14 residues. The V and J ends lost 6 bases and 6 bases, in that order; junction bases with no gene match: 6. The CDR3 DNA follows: TGTGCCAGCAGCCGCCAGGGGGCAGATGAAAAACTGTTTTTT. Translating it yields CASSRQGADEKLFF.

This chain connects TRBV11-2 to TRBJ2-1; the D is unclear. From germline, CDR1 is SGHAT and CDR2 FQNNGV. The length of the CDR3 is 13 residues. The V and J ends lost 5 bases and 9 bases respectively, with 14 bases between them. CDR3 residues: CASSLTEIFEQFF. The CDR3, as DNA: TGTGCCAGCAGCCTCACCGAGATTTTTGAGCAGTTCTTC.

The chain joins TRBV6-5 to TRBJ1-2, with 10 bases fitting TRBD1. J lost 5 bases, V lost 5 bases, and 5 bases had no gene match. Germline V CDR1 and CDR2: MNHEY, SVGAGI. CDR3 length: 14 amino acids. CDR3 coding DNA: TGTGCCAGCAGTACCGGGACAGGGGTTTATGGCTACACCTTC. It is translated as CASSTGTGVYGYTF.

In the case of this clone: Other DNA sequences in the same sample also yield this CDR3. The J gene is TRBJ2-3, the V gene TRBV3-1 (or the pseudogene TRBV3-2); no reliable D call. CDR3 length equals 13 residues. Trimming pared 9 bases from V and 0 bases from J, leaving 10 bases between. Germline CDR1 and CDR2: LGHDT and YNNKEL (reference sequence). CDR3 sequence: CASLNPSTDTQYF. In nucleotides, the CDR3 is TGTGCCAGTCTTAATCCTAGCACAGATACGCAGTATTTT.

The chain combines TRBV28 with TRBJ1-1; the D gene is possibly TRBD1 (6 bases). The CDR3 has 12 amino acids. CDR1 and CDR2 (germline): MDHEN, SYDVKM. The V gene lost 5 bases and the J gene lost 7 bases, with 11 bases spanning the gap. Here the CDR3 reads CASSPGQFEAFF. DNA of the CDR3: TGTGCCAGCAGTCCCGGACAGTTTGAAGCTTTCTTT.

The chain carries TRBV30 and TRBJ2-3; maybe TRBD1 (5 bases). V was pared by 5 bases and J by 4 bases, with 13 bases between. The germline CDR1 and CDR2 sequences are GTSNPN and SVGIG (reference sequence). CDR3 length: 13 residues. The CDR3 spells CAWADPRADTQYF. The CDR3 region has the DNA TGTGCCTGGGCGGACCCCAGGGCAGATACGCAGTATTTT.

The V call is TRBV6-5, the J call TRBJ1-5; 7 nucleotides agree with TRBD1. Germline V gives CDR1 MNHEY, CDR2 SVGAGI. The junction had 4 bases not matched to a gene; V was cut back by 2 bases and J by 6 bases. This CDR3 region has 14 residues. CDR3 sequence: CASSYAGGSQPQHF. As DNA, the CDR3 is TGTGCCAGCAGTTACGCAGGGGGGAGTCAGCCCCAGCATTTT.

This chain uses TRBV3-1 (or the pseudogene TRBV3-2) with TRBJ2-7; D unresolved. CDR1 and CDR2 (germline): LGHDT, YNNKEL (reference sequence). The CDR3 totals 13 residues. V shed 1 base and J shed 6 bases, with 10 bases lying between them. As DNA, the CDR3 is TGTGCCAGCAGCCAAGGAACGGTTGGCGAGCAGTACTTC. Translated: CASSQGTVGEQYF.

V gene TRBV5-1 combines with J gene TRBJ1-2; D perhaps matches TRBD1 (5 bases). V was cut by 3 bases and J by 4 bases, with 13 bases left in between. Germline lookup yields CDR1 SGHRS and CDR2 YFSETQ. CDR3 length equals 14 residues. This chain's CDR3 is CASSSRIDSYGYTF. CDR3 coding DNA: TGCGCCAGCAGCTCCCGGATCGACAGCTATGGCTACACCTTC.

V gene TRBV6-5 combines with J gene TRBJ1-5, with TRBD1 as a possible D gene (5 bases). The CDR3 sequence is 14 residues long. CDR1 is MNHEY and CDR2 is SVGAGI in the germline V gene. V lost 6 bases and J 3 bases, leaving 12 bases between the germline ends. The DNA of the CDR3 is TGTGCCAGCAGCTGGACACAGGACAATCAGCCCCAGCATTTT. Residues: CASSWTQDNQPQHF.

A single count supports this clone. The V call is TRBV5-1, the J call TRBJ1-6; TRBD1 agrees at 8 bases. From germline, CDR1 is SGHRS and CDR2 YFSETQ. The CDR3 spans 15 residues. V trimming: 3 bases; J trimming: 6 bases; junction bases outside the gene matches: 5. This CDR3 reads CASSSGQGVNSPLHF. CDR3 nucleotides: TGCGCCAGCAGCTCAGGACAGGGCGTTAATTCACCCCTCCACTTT.

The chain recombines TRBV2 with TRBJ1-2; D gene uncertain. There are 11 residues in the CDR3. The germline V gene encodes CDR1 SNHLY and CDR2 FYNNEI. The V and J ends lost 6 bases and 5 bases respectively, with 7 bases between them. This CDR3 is CASSLRYGYTF. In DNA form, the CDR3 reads TGTGCCAGCAGCCTACGGTATGGCTACACCTTC.

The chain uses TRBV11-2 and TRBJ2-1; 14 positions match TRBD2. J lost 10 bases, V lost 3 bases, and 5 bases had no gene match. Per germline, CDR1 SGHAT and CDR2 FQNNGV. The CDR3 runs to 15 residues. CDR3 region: CASSFGTSGSQEQFF. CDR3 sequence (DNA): TGTGCCAGCAGCTTCGGGACTAGCGGGAGTCAAGAGCAGTTCTTC. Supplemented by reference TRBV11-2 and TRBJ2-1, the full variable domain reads EAGVAQSPRYKIIEKRQSVAFWCNPISGHATLYWYQQILGQGPKLLIQFQNNGVVDDSQLPKDRFSAERLKGVDSTLKIQPAKLEDSAVYLCASSFGTSGSQEQFFGPGTRLTVL.

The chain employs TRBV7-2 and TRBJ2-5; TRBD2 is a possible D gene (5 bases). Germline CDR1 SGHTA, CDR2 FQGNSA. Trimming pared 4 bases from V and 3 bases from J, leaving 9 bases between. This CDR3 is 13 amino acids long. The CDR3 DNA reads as TGTGCCAGCAGCTCGGGGATGAAAGAGACCCAGTACTTC. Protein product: CASSSGMKETQYF.

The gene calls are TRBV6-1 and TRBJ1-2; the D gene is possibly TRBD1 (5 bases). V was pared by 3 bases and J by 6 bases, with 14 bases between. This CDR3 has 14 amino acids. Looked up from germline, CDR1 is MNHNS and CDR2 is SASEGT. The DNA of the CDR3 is TGTGCCAGCAGTGATGGAGGGGTTCGTGATGGCTACACCTTC. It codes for CASSDGGVRDGYTF.

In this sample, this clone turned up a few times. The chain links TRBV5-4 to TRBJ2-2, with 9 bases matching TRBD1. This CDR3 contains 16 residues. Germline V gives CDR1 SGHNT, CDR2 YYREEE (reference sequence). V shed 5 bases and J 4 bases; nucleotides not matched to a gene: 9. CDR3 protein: CASSLPGQGSTGELFF. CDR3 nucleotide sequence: TGTGCCAGCAGTTTGCCGGGACAGGGATCCACCGGGGAGCTGTTTTTT.

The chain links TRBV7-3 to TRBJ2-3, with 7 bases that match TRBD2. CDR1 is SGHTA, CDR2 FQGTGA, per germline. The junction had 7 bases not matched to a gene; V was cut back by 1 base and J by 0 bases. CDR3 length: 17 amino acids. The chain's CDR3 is CASSLNGAGTSTDTQYF. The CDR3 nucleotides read TGTGCCAGCAGCTTAAATGGAGCGGGGACTAGCACAGATACGCAGTATTTT.

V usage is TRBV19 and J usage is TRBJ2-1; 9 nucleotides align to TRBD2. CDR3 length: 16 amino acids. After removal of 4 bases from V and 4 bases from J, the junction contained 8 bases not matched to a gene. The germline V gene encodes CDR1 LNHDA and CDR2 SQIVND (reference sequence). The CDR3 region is CASSTHASGTYNEQFF. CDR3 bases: TGTGCCAGTAGTACCCACGCTAGCGGGACTTACAATGAGCAGTTCTTC.

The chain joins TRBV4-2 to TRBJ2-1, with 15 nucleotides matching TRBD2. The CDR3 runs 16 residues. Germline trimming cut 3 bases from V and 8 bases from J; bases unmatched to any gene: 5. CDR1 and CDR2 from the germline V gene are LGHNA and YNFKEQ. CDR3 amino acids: CASSQRTSGGVDEQFF. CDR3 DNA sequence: TGTGCCAGCAGCCAGCGGACTAGCGGGGGGGTCGATGAGCAGTTCTTC.

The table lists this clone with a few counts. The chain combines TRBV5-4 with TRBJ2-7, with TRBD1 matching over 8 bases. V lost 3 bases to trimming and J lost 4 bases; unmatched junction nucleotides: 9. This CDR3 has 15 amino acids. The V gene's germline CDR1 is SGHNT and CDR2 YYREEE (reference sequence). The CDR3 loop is CASSYSPGGQYEQYF. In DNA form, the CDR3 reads TGTGCCAGCAGCTACTCCCCAGGGGGCCAATACGAGCAGTACTTC.

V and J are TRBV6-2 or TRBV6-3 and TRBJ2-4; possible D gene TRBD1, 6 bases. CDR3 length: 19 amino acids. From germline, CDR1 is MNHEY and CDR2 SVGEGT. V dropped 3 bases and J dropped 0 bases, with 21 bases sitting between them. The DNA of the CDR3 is TGTGCCAGCAGTTATCCCACCAGGGGTGATGTCCTAGCCAAAAACATTCAGTACTTC. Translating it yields CASSYPTRGDVLAKNIQYF.

The DNA of the CDR3 is TGTGCCAGTAGTAGGGCCCTAAAGGAGACCCAGTACTTC. It yields the protein CASSRALKETQYF. The J gene is TRBJ2-5, the V gene TRBV19, with D unclear. This CDR3 comprises 13 residues. V lost 4 bases to trimming and J lost 5 bases, with 11 bases between them. In germline, CDR1 is LNHDA, CDR2 SQIVND (reference sequence).

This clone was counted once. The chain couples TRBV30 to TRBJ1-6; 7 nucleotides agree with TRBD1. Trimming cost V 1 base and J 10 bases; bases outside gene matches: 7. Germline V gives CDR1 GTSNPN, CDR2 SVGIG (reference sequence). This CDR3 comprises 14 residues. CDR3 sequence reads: CAWSATGIGSPLHF. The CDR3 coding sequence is TGTGCCTGGAGTGCGACAGGGATAGGGTCACCCCTCCACTTT.

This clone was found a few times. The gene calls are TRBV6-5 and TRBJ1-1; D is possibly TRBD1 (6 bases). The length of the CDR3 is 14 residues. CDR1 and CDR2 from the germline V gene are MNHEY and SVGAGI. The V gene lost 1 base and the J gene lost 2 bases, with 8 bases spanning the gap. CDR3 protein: CASSYWGQNTEAFF. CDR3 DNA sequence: TGTGCCAGCAGTTACTGGGGGCAAAACACTGAAGCTTTCTTT.

The CDR3 DNA reads TGTGCCAGCAGCCAAGGGCTGTACGAGCAGTACTTC. Amino acid sequence: CASSQGLYEQYF. The chain is built from TRBV3-1 (or the pseudogene TRBV3-2) and TRBJ2-7, with D uncertain. V was shortened by 1 base and J by 4 bases, with 5 bases between the two germline ends. CDR1 is LGHDT, CDR2 YNNKEL, per germline (reference sequence). The CDR3 is 12 amino acids.

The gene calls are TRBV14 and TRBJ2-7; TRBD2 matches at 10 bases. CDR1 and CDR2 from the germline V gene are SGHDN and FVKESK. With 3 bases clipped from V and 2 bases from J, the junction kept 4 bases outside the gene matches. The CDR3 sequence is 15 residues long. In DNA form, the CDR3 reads TGTGCCAGCAGCCAGGGACTAGCGAATACCTACGAGCAGTACTTC. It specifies CASSQGLANTYEQYF.

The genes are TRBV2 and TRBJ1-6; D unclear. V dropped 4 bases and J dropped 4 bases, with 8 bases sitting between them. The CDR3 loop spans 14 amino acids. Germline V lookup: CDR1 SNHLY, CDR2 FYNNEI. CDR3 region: CASSVSPYNSPLHF. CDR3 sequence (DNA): TGTGCCAGCAGTGTGAGCCCATATAATTCACCCCTCCACTTT.

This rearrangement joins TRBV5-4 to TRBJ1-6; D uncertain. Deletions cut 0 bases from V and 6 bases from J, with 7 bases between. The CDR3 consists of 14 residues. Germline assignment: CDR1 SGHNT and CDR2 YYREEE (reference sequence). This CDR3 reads CASSLEGGNSPLHF. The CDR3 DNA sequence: TGTGCCAGCAGCTTGGAGGGAGGTAATTCACCCCTCCACTTT. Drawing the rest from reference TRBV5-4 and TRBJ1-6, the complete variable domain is ETGVTQSPTHLIKTRGQQVTLRCSSQSGHNTVSWYQQALGQGPQFIFQYYREEENGRGNFPPRFSGLQFPNYSSELNVNALELDDSALYLCASSLEGGNSPLHFGNGTRLTVT.

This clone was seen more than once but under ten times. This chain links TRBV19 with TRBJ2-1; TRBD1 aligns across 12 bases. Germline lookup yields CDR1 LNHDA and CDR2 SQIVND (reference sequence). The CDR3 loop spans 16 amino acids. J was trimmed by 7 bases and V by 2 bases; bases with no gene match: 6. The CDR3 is CASSIQGQGAINEQFF. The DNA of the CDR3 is TGTGCCAGTAGTATACAGGGACAGGGGGCGATAAATGAGCAGTTCTTC.

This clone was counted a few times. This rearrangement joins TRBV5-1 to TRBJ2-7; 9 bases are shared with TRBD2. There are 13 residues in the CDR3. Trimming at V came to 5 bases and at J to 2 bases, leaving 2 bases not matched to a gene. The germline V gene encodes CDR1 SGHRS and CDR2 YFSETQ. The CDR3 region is CASRASGTYEQYF. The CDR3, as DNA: TGCGCCAGCAGGGCTAGCGGGACCTACGAGCAGTACTTC.